This T cell receptor (beta chain) comes out of a study of OX40 agonist ivuxolimab in advanced cancers. The method was immunoSEQ multiplex PCR; TCRdb's version includes in-frame clones alone and lacks a portion of them. The top ten clones hold roughly a sixth of a sample with under 65,000 clones, 90% to 95% of them seen once. The sequence was collected from an adult with an advanced solid tumor such as melanoma, head and neck, liver or kidney cancer. The sequences come from CD4+ or CD8+ T cells sorted from blood, collected in a trial of the OX40 agonist ivuxolimab.

As DNA, the CDR3 is TGTGCCAGTACCGGGACAGGATCAGGGGACACTGAAGCTTTCTTT. This encodes CASTGTGSGDTEAFF. J is TRBJ1-1 and V is TRBV19; 8 bases fit TRBD1. CDR3 size: 15 residues. Germline values: CDR1 LNHDA, CDR2 SQIVND (reference sequence). Trimming at V came to 7 bases and at J to 3 bases, leaving 10 bases not matched to a gene.